This record looks at one T cell receptor (beta chain) sequence and its context. The target antigen is unknown. The entry originates in a study of CD8+ T cells in alopecia areata. On the study more broadly: Treated patients were scored for severity by percent of scalp affected.

Regarding the study as a whole: Greater clonality was observed in lesional scalp samples, especially alopecia totalis/universalis, versus normal scalp. Besides other cells, scalp samples also yield sequences of resident alphabeta T cells from normal skin.

V was clipped by 7 bases and J by 1 base, with 9 bases between them. This CDR3 has 12 residues. Germline V gene data show CDR1 as SQVTM and CDR2 as ANQGSEA. After isolation, RNA underwent reverse transcription to generate cDNA as the sequencing template. TCRdb keeps only in-frame clones here, not all; method: immunoSEQ multiplex PCR. The data hold about 200,000 clones, with 55% to 70% observed a single time. The treatment here: oral pan-JAK inhibitor, 5-10 mg twice daily. Alopecia areata patients provided lesional scalp punch biopsies and peripheral blood. This material consisted of CD4+ T cells sorted from blood, taken at week 24, from a patient treated with tofacitinib. The clonotype comes from a human donor with alopecia areata. The V gene is TRBV29-1, the J gene TRBJ2-3; no clear D gene. The CDR3 is CSGMLGTDTQYF. The CDR3 nucleotides are TGCAGCGGAATGCTCGGCACAGATACGCAGTATTTT.